The sequence of this T cell receptor beta chain was determined in a study of blood T cell repertoires in COVID-19. Some clones are missing from TCRdb's copy, which holds only in-frame ones; the method was immunoSEQ multiplex PCR. The sample includes about 180,000 clones, about 88% seen only once; the top ten take under 3.5%. Trimming removed 4 bases from V and 2 bases from J, with 6 bases in between. Germline V gene lookup returns CDR1 SGHTA and CDR2 FQGNSA. This CDR3 has 12 amino acids. Material: peripheral blood. The gene calls are TRBV7-2 and TRBJ2-7, with D unresolved. The sequence came from a woman in her thirties with active or convalescent COVID-19. The CDR3 DNA reads as TGTGCCAGCAGCTCCCAGACCTACGAGCAGTACTTC. Encoded protein: CASSSQTYEQYF.